This TCR beta chain came from a study of T-cell reconstitution after alpha-beta-depleted transplantation in children. In its sample, this clonotype was seen many times. Unique molecular identifiers were used to barcode this TCRbeta library. TCRdb reanalysed the PCR reads using MiXCR and keeps one entry per CDR3 protein. There are approximately 400,000 distinct CDR3 sequences in the sample; approximately 10% occur only once, and approximately 5% lies in the top ten. The sequencing here drew on PBMCs from the stem cell graft donor, taken from the stem cell graft. The clonotype originates from a human donor who donated a stem cell graft to a child with acute myeloid leukemia.

The CDR3 DNA is TGTGCCAGCAGCTTGAATACAGGGGGCGTAAACATTCAGTACTTC. It encodes CASSLNTGGVNIQYF. This chain links TRBV7-6 with TRBJ2-4; 9 bases agree with TRBD1. The CDR3 loop spans 15 amino acids. From germline, CDR1 is SGHVS and CDR2 FNYEAQ. The junction had 6 bases not matched to a gene; V was cut back by 3 bases and J by 6 bases. The full variable domain, rest sourced from reference TRBV7-6 and TRBJ2-4, is GAGVSQSPRYKVTKRGQDVALRCDPISGHVSLYWYRQALGQGPEFLTYFNYEAQQDKSGLPNDRFSAERPEGSISTLTIQRTEQRDSAMYRCASSLNTGGVNIQYFGAGTRLSVL.